The 24 T cell receptor beta chains reported below all come from one sample, sequenced in a study of shared clonotypes between healthy human individuals. Sequencing was performed with immunoSEQ multiplex PCR; in TCRdb, only in-frame clones are kept and a portion is missing. The sample contains about 1 million clones, approximately 68% of which appear only once. The material sequenced was memory CD4+ T cells sorted from blood. The subset was: CD45RA-negative fraction. The receptors originated from a man aged 18 to 29 in good health.

This clone was observed a few times. V and J are TRBV6-6 and TRBJ1-1, with D maybe TRBD1 (6 bases). CDR3 length equals 14 residues. The V and J ends lost 6 bases and 4 bases respectively, with 15 bases between them. Germline V gives CDR1 MNHNY, CDR2 SVGAGI (reference sequence). Here the CDR3 reads CASSTRGSRTEAFF. The CDR3 bases are TGTGCCAGCAGCACAAGGGGGTCCCGCACTGAAGCTTTCTTT.

V usage is TRBV18 and J usage is TRBJ2-7; 7 nucleotides line up with TRBD1. Germline V gives CDR1 KGHSH, CDR2 LQKENI. V dropped 3 bases and J dropped 2; count of bases not matched to a gene: 7. CDR3 length: 15 amino acids. The CDR3 bases are TGTGCCAGCTCACCCAACGCCGACAGGGCCTACGAGCAGTACTTC. This translates into CASSPNADRAYEQYF.

The chain links TRBV6-5 to TRBJ2-7; 7 nucleotides match TRBD2. The germline V gene encodes CDR1 MNHEY and CDR2 SVGAGI. This CDR3 spans 15 amino acids. V lost 3 bases, J lost 0 bases, and 5 bases stayed unmatched. The CDR3 sequence is CASSYLPGGSYEQYF. The CDR3 DNA is TGTGCCAGCAGTTATCTCCCGGGGGGCTCCTACGAGCAGTACTTC.

This clone has just a few counts. The chain combines TRBV5-4 with TRBJ2-7; 9 positions match TRBD1. The length of the CDR3 is 14 residues. Losses at the gene ends were 4 bases for V and 2 bases for J; bases not matched to a gene: 4. Germline V CDR1 and CDR2: SGHNT, YYREEE (reference sequence). In nucleotides, the CDR3 is TGTGCCAGCAGCATCCGGGACAGGGCCTACGAGCAGTACTTC. Amino acids: CASSIRDRAYEQYF. The full variable domain, rest sourced from reference TRBV5-4 and TRBJ2-7, is ETGVTQSPTHLIKTRGQQVTLRCSSQSGHNTVSWYQQALGQGPQFIFQYYREEENGRGNFPPRFSGLQFPNYSSELNVNALELDDSALYLCASSIRDRAYEQYFGPGTRLTVT.

The J gene is TRBJ2-2, the V gene TRBV30; D is uncertain. The V and J ends lost 3 bases and 0 bases respectively, with 5 bases between them. The CDR3 is made up of 13 amino acids. Germline values: CDR1 GTSNPN, CDR2 SVGIG (reference sequence). The CDR3 bases are TGTGCCTGGAGACCTTCGAACACCGGGGAGCTGTTTTTT. Translation: CAWRPSNTGELFF.

This chain links TRBV7-9 with TRBJ2-2; 7 nucleotides align to TRBD1. The V and J ends lost 8 bases and 4 bases, in that order; junction bases with no gene match: 4. The CDR3 loop spans 13 amino acids. Germline values: CDR1 SEHNR, CDR2 FQNEAQ (reference sequence). CDR3 nucleotide sequence: TGTGCCAGCGAGGGGGCGGGCACCGGGGAGCTGTTTTTT. It codes for CASEGAGTGELFF.

A note on this clone: Distinct nucleotide sequences in the sample also encode this CDR3. The CDR3 region is CASSIEGGPYEQYF. The CDR3, as DNA: TGTGCCAGTAGTATCGAGGGGGGCCCCTACGAGCAGTACTTC. The V and J genes are TRBV19 and TRBJ2-7, with D possibly called TRBD1 or TRBD2 (6 bases each). The CDR3 has 14 amino acids. CDR1 is LNHDA and CDR2 is SQIVND in the germline V gene (reference sequence). V dropped 3 bases and J dropped 2 bases, with 11 bases sitting between them.

This clone is a singleton in its sample. This sample also contains other DNA sequences that code for the same CDR3. The chain couples TRBV5-1 to TRBJ2-2, with D possibly being TRBD1 (6 bases). Germline V gene data show CDR1 as SGHRS and CDR2 as YFSETQ. This CDR3 comprises 14 residues. The ends were cut back, 4 bases at V and 5 bases at J, with 12 bases in the middle. The CDR3, as DNA: TGCGCCAGCAGCCCCGGGACAACGACCGGGGAGCTGTTTTTT. Its protein is CASSPGTTTGELFF.

This chain connects TRBV6-1 to TRBJ2-7; 8 bases match TRBD1. CDR1 is MNHNS, CDR2 SASEGT, per germline. This CDR3 contains 14 residues. V was pared by 7 bases and J by 4 bases, with 9 bases of the junction left unmatched. The CDR3 bases are TGTGCCAGCATTCTAACAGGGGGGTATTACGAGCAGTACTTC. It encodes CASILTGGYYEQYF.

The chain is built from TRBV11-2 and TRBJ1-4; 7 nucleotides align to TRBD1. CDR1 and CDR2 from the germline V gene are SGHAT and FQNNGV. The junction had 10 bases not matched to a gene; V was cut back by 5 bases and J by 7 bases. This CDR3 contains 15 residues. For the CDR3, the DNA is TGTGCCAGCAGCCCCCAGGCAGGGGGATCTGAAAAACTGTTTTTT. Translated: CASSPQAGGSEKLFF.

This clone was found once. V gene TRBV27 combines with J gene TRBJ1-2; TRBD1 might be the D (5 bases). V lost 2 bases and J lost 5, with 15 bases in between. From germline, CDR1 is MNHEY and CDR2 SMNVEV (reference sequence). This CDR3 spans 15 amino acids. The CDR3 sequence is CASSLSGGGTYGYTF. The CDR3 nucleotides read TGTGCCAGCAGTTTAAGCGGGGGGGGAACTTATGGCTACACCTTC.

This clone was counted a single time. This chain links TRBV6-1 with TRBJ2-3; D call uncertain. The V end lost 6 bases, the J end lost 5 bases, and 18 bases lay between the germline ends. The CDR3 totals 15 residues. Germline V gene data show CDR1 as MNHNS and CDR2 as SASEGT. The CDR3 DNA follows: TGTGCCAGCAGGACGGCTTTAGGGCGAGGAGATACGCAGTATTTT. The encoded protein is CASRTALGRGDTQYF.

The rearrangement uses TRBV9 and TRBJ1-2; tentative D call: TRBD1 (5 bases). Trimming took off 4 bases at V and 6 bases at J, with 19 bases between the two ends. The CDR3 contains 15 residues. Germline CDR1 and CDR2: SGDLS and YYNGEE. CDR3 residues: CASSPRFWGTDGYTF. In nucleotides, the CDR3 is TGTGCCAGCAGCCCCCGTTTTTGGGGCACCGATGGCTACACCTTC.

J is TRBJ2-1 and V is TRBV5-3; D might be TRBD1 or TRBD2, each matching 5 bases. TRBV5-3 is sorted into the ORF group, with uncertain function. V lost 4 bases, J lost 4 bases, and 15 bases lay in between. CDR3 length equals 15 residues. The CDR3 region has the DNA TGTGCCAGAAGCGCCGGGGCGCAGGCGTACAATGAGCAGTTCTTC. This translates into CARSAGAQAYNEQFF.

The V call is TRBV5-1, the J call TRBJ1-2; D not resolved. Trimming took off 4 bases at V and 4 bases at J, with 17 bases between the two ends. This CDR3 has 15 amino acids. The germline V gene has CDR1 SGHRS and CDR2 YFSETQ. The CDR3 is CASSPLGESFYGYTF. The DNA for the CDR3 is TGCGCCAGCAGCCCCCTCGGGGAATCGTTCTATGGCTACACCTTC. The variable domain in full, completed from reference TRBV5-1 and TRBJ1-2, reads KAGVTQTPRYLIKTRGQQVTLSCSPISGHRSVSWYQQTPGQGLQFLFEYFSETQRNKGNFPGRFSGRQFSNSRSEMNVSTLELGDSALYLCASSPLGESFYGYTFGSGTRLTVV.

The CDR3 DNA sequence: TGCGCCAGCAGCTTGGGCGGGGAGCCCTCCTACGAGCAGTACTTC. The encoded protein is CASSLGGEPSYEQYF. J is TRBJ2-7 and V is TRBV5-1; a weak D match, TRBD2 (6 bases). The germline gives CDR1 SGHRS, CDR2 YFSETQ. The length of the CDR3 is 15 residues. Trimming removed 0 bases at V and 0 bases at J, with 10 bases between.

The J gene is TRBJ2-5, the V gene TRBV21-1; TRBD1 is the table's D call, not checked against the DNA. TRBV21-1 is reported as a pseudogene. CDR3 length: 16 residues. CDR3 DNA sequence: TGTGCCAGCAGCAGCATACAGGCCCCGACCCAAGAGACCCAGTACTTC. As protein: CASSSIQAPTQETQYF.

The chain employs TRBV9 and TRBJ1-5; 11 bases map to TRBD1. Germline loops: CDR1 SGDLS, CDR2 YYNGEE. Trimming at V came to 2 bases and at J to 2 bases, leaving 6 bases not matched to a gene. The CDR3 totals 17 residues. The CDR3 DNA sequence: TGTGCCAGCAGCGTGGGACAGGGGGGTAATGGCAATCAGCCCCAGCATTTT. Its protein product is CASSVGQGGNGNQPQHF.

The count of this clone is one. The V call is TRBV30, the J call TRBJ1-6; TRBD1 might be the D (5 bases). The length of the CDR3 is 15 residues. Trimming took off 3 bases at V and 7 bases at J, with 16 bases between the two ends. Germline values: CDR1 GTSNPN, CDR2 SVGIG (reference sequence). CDR3 sequence reads: CAWRIGDRLNSPLHF. The CDR3 bases are TGTGCCTGGAGAATAGGGGACCGATTGAATTCACCCCTCCACTTT.

The chain carries TRBV28 and TRBJ2-3, with D perhaps matching TRBD1 (5 bases). The V gene's germline CDR1 is MDHEN and CDR2 SYDVKM. V lost 4 bases and J 3 bases, leaving 17 bases between the germline ends. CDR3 length equals 16 residues. CDR3 protein: CASSSNRHLVTDTQYF. The CDR3 DNA reads TGTGCCAGCAGTTCCAACAGGCACTTAGTGACAGATACGCAGTATTTT.

This clone has just a few counts. This chain connects TRBV7-3 to TRBJ2-5, with 7 bases aligning to TRBD1. The CDR3 totals 15 residues. The J segment lost 0 bases and the V segment lost 5 bases, leaving 6 bases of the junction unmatched. From germline, CDR1 is SGHTA and CDR2 FQGTGA. The CDR3 here is CASSQSGTDQETQYF. CDR3 in DNA: TGTGCCAGCAGCCAGTCCGGGACAGACCAAGAGACCCAGTACTTC.

The chain combines TRBV10-3 with TRBJ1-6; unclear D gene. Between the trimmed V and J ends, which lost 10 bases and 10 bases, there was a span of 17 bases. Germline-derived CDR1 and CDR2 are ENHRY and SYGVKD. The CDR3 has 13 amino acids. The CDR3 region is CATSEVERSPLHF. DNA of the CDR3: TGTGCCACCTCTGAAGTTGAACGGTCACCCCTCCACTTT.

This sequence joins TRBV4-1 and TRBJ2-3; D is undetermined. CDR3 length: 14 residues. The germline CDR1 and CDR2 sequences are MGHRA and YSYEKL. The ends were cut back, 1 base at V and 6 bases at J, with 11 bases in the middle. In DNA form, the CDR3 reads TGCGCCAGCAGCCAAGGATCGGGCGTGGATACGCAGTATTTT. Translating gives CASSQGSGVDTQYF.

In the case of this clone: At one end, the junction sequence differs from germline, possibly due to a read error. The chain carries TRBV2 and TRBJ2-2; D gene uncertain. In germline, CDR1 is SNHLY, CDR2 FYNNEI. The CDR3 runs to 13 residues. This chain's CDR3 is CASREDLAGELFF. DNA of the CDR3: TGTGCCAGCAGGGAAGACCTGGCCGGGGAGCTGTTTTTT.